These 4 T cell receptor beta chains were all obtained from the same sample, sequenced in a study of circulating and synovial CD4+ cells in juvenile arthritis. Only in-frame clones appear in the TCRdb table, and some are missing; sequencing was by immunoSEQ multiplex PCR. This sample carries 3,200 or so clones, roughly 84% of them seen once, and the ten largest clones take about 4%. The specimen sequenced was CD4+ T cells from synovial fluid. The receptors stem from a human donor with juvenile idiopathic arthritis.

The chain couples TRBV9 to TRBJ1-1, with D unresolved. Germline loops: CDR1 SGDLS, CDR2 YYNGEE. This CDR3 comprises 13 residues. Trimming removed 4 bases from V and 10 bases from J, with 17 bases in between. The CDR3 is CASSSGLESVAFF. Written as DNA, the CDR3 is TGTGCCAGCAGCTCCGGACTCGAGTCTGTAGCTTTCTTT.

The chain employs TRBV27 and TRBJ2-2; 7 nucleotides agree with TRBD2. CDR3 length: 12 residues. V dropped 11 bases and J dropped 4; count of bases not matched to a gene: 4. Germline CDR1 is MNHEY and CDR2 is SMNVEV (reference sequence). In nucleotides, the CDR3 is TGTGCCGGTCGCGGGAGCACCGGGGAGCTGTTTTTT. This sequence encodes CAGRGSTGELFF.

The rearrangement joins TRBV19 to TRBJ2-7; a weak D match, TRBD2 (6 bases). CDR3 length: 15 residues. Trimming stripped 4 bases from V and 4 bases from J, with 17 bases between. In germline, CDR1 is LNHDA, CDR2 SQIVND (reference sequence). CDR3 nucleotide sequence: TGTGCCAGTAGTAGGACTATCCTCTCAGAGTACGAGCAGTACTTC. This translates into CASSRTILSEYEQYF.

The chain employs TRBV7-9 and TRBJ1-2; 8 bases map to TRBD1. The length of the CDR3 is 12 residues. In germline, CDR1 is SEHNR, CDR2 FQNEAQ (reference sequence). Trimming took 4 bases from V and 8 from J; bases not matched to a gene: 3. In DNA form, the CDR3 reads TGTGCCAGCAGCTCACAGGGGGGCGGCTACACCTTC. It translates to CASSSQGGGYTF.